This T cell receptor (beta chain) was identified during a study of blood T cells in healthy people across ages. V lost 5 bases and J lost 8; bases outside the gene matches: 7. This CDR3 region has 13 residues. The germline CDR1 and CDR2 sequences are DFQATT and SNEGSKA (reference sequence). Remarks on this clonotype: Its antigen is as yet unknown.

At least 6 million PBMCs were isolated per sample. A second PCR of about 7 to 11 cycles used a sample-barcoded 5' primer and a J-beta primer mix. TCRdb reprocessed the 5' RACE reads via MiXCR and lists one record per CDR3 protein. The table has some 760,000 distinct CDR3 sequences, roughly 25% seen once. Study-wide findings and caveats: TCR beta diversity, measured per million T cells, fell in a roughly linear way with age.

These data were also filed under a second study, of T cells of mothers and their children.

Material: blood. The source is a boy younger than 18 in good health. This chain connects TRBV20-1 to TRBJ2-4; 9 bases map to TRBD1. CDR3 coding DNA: TGCAGTGCTTCTACAGGGGGCGGGTACATTCAGTACTTC. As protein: CSASTGGGYIQYF.